This T cell receptor (beta chain) was recovered during a study of response to subunit inactivated influenza vaccine. This clonotype was seen more than once but under ten times. As yet, its antigen is unknown. General study points: It was suggested by the authors that few new T cells are recruited by each seasonal influenza vaccination.

TCRdb redid the calling of the RT-PCR reads with MiXCR, one entry per CDR3 protein. This sample has fewer than 250,000 distinct CDR3 sequences, with approximately 15% found just once. V trimming: 4 bases; J trimming: 4 bases; junction bases outside the gene matches: 5. CDR3 length: 15 amino acids. CDR1 and CDR2 (germline): LGHNA, YSLEER. The sequence was obtained from a man between 45 and 60 years old who received an inactivated influenza vaccine. The sample here was CD8+ T cells sorted from PBMCs, taken 5 days after vaccination. The V and J genes are TRBV4-3 and TRBJ2-1; 9 positions agree with TRBD1. CDR3 DNA sequence: TGCGCCAGCAGCCTAGACGGGACAGGGTACAATGAGCAGTTCTTC. As protein: CASSLDGTGYNEQFF.